This TCR beta chain was captured in a study of T cell repertoires in cytomegalovirus infection (dated by TCRdb to the late 2010s). About the full investigation: The HLA type of each donor mattered for the analysis, because public TCR beta signatures pointed to carriage of CMV infection along with the matching HLA type. Beyond this particular receptor, the publication reports: The ex vivo response was dominated by HLA-C-restricted CMV-specific TCR beta clonotypes, which also provided the single most frequent clonotype in two of eight donors. In both this cohort and an independent cohort of a few hundred donors, the cumulative frequency of public TCR beta family members distinguished carriers of CMV infection plus the relevant HLA type.

Its CDR3 holds 14 amino acids, cysteine through phenylalanine. Only CDR3 DNA remains: 42 bases, in frame from the first base. CDR1 and CDR2 are read off the germline V gene as SGHVS and FNYEAQ. Ten or more counts support this clonotype. The antigen it binds to is not known. At one end, the junction sequence differs from germline, possibly due to a read error. Sequencing was performed on an Illumina HiSeq 1500. The public reads were reanalyzed by TCRdb: fastp trimming at Q25, MiXCR alignment, in-frame beta chains only. Under each unique CDR3 protein, matching rows form one entry showing the most common genes and DNA. The table for this sample lists roughly 230,000 distinct CDR3 sequences; 9% to 15% of them were counted only once. In total, the top ten clones hold approximately 1.6% of the sample.

Rearrangement joined TRBV7-6 to TRBJ2-5; TRBD2 is a possible D gene, resting on 5 matching bases. The specimen sequenced was PBMCs. This receptor was obtained from a human donor in good health (CMV status not recorded). Some clones in this sample may be carry-over from other donors' samples. For the CDR3, the sequence is CASSLVSGQEAQYF. The nucleotides are TGTGCCAGCAGCTTAGTAAGCGGCCAAGAGGCCCAGTACTTC.